Shown below are 21 T cell receptor beta chains from a single sample sequenced in a study of CXCR3-negative and CXCR3-positive naive CD8 T cells. Antigen specificity for these receptors is unknown. With UMI labels, 5' RACE was used to prepare the TRB cDNA libraries. With the 5' RACE reads reprocessed, TCRdb shows one record per CDR3 protein and no DNA. This sample carries roughly 99,000 distinct CDR3 sequences, with approximately 0.99% going to the ten biggest clones. Study results and limitations: The study found more hydrophobic TRB CDR3s in CXCR3-positive naive cells than in CXCR3-negative naive cells.

The sample comprised naive CXCR3+ CD8+ T cells from blood. Subset given: CD45RO-CCR7+CD27+CD95- naive CD8+ T cells expressing CXCR3 (TNR3+). These receptor sequences come from a human donor in good health. Some clones in this sample may be carry-over from other donors' samples.

The rearrangement uses TRBV14 and TRBJ2-1; TCRdb returns TRBD2, unconfirmable since there is no DNA. The CDR3 loop spans 16 amino acids. Germline V gene lookup returns CDR1 SGHDN and CDR2 FVKESK. The CDR3 here is CASSLPLAGGIDEQFF.

The rearrangement links TRBV29-1 to TRBJ1-3; TCRdb's assignment of TRBD1 cannot be checked, as there is no DNA. Germline V gene lookup returns CDR1 SQVTM and CDR2 ANQGSEA. CDR3 size: 23 residues. CDR3 in amino acids: CSTFPGWGDRGGLQVDTGNTIYF.

This sequence joins TRBV3-1 and TRBJ2-1; the D call from TCRdb, TRBD2, cannot be confirmed without DNA. Germline V gives CDR1 LGHDT, CDR2 YNNKEL (reference sequence). The CDR3 covers 20 residues. This CDR3 reads CASSPRPLAGGPSSYNEQFF.

This rearrangement joins TRBV20-1 to TRBJ2-1. This CDR3 region has 12 residues. The germline CDR1 and CDR2 sequences are DFQATT and SNEGSKA (reference sequence). This chain's CDR3 is CSALSSYNEQFF.

The chain couples TRBV21-1 to TRBJ2-7. TRBV21-1 is recorded as a pseudogene. The CDR3 runs to 16 residues. The CDR3 region is CASSPQTGSTLDEQYF.

This chain uses TRBV12-5 with TRBJ2-2; TCRdb's assignment of TRBD2 cannot be checked, as there is no DNA. Germline V CDR1 and CDR2: LGHNT, FRNRAP. The CDR3 covers 18 residues. Here the CDR3 reads CARSRGLKHSMNTGELFF.

This chain links TRBV5-4 with TRBJ2-1; no DNA is available, so the TRBD1 call from TCRdb remains unchecked. The CDR3 sequence is 17 residues long. Germline V lookup: CDR1 SGHNT, CDR2 YYREEE (reference sequence). CDR3 loop: CASSYQPGRSSYNEQFF.

The chain combines TRBV27 with TRBJ1-6; TCRdb proposes TRBD1, but this gene call is untestable without DNA. Germline V gene data show CDR1 as MNHEY and CDR2 as SMNVEV (reference sequence). The CDR3 has 15 residues. The CDR3 sequence: CASKRMDRGNSPLHF.

The V and J genes are TRBV6-2 or TRBV6-3 and TRBJ2-6; TCRdb's D gene call, TRBD1, goes unchecked for lack of DNA. The CDR3 covers 15 residues. The V gene's germline CDR1 is MNHEY and CDR2 SVGEGT. The CDR3 reads CASRGESSGANVLTF.

The rearrangement joins TRBV7-8 to TRBJ2-5; TCRdb reports TRBD2, a call that lacks DNA to check it against. Germline CDR1 is SGHVS and CDR2 is FQNEAQ. The CDR3 extends over 18 amino acids. CDR3 amino acids: CASSPLAFLAGGKETQYF.

This CDR3 reads CSVESLGVIGTSGGASEQFF. This chain links TRBV29-1 with TRBJ2-1; the TRBD2 assignment by TCRdb is unverifiable without DNA. Germline-derived CDR1 and CDR2 are SQVTM and ANQGSEA. The CDR3 runs to 20 residues.

This chain links TRBV10-3 with TRBJ2-4; there is no DNA to check the TCRdb D call of TRBD1. The CDR3 loop spans 14 amino acids. Germline lookup yields CDR1 ENHRY and CDR2 SYGVKD. Here the CDR3 reads CAISELSGGNIQYF.

J is TRBJ2-1 and V is TRBV14; no DNA is available, so the TRBD1 call from TCRdb remains unchecked. Germline values: CDR1 SGHDN, CDR2 FVKESK. The CDR3 consists of 15 residues. This CDR3 is CASSQVGGALDEQFF.

The rearrangement links TRBV4-3 to TRBJ2-2. The CDR3 length is 15 residues. Per germline, CDR1 LGHNA and CDR2 YSLEER. The CDR3: CASSPVAENTGELFF.

V gene TRBV20-1 combines with J gene TRBJ2-7; the D gene TCRdb calls, TRBD2, cannot be checked with no DNA. The CDR3 has 16 residues. Germline V lookup: CDR1 DFQATT, CDR2 SNEGSKA (reference sequence). CDR3 amino acids: CSALDYTGLVGYEQYF.

The rearrangement joins TRBV7-9 to TRBJ2-1; TCRdb's D call of TRBD1 is untestable without DNA. This CDR3 region has 16 residues. Germline CDR1 reads SEHNR; CDR2 reads FQNEAQ (reference sequence). This CDR3 reads CASSSEQVLNPDEQFF.

The chain employs TRBV5-4 and TRBJ2-2. CDR1 and CDR2 from the germline V gene are SGHNT and YYREEE (reference sequence). This CDR3 is built from 12 residues. The CDR3 spells CASIGPTGELFF.

The rearrangement joins TRBV4-2 to TRBJ2-1; the D gene TCRdb calls, TRBD1, cannot be checked with no DNA. Germline V gene sequence: CDR1 LGHNA, CDR2 YNFKEQ. The CDR3 runs 15 residues. CDR3 sequence: CASSQGRNSYNEQFF.

The chain is built from TRBV20-1 and TRBJ1-5; TCRdb names TRBD1, which stays unverified in the absence of DNA. The V gene's germline CDR1 is DFQATT and CDR2 SNEGSKA (reference sequence). The CDR3 extends over 13 amino acids. This CDR3 reads CSASRGTDQPQHF.

J is TRBJ2-2 and V is TRBV7-9; with no DNA, the TCRdb D assignment of TRBD1 cannot be verified. There are 17 residues in the CDR3. Germline CDR1 and CDR2: SEHNR and FQNEAQ (reference sequence). The CDR3 protein is CASSLLDSRPNTGELFF.

V and J are TRBV20-1 and TRBJ1-1; TCRdb proposes TRBD1, but this gene call is untestable without DNA. The CDR3 has 16 residues. Germline CDR1 and CDR2: DFQATT and SNEGSKA (reference sequence). The CDR3 region is CSARGDSERIETEAFF.